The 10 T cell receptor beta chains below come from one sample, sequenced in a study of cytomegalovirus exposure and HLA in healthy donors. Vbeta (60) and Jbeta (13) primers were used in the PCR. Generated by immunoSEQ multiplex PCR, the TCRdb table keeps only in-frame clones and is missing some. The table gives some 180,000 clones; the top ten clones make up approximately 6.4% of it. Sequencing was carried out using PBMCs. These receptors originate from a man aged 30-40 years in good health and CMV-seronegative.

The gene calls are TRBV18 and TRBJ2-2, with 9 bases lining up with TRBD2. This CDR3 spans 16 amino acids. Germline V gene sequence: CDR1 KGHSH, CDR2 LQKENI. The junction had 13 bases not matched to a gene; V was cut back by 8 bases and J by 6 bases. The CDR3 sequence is CASTPILAGSAGELFF. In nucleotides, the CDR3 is TGTGCCAGCACGCCGATTCTAGCGGGGTCAGCCGGGGAGCTGTTTTTT.

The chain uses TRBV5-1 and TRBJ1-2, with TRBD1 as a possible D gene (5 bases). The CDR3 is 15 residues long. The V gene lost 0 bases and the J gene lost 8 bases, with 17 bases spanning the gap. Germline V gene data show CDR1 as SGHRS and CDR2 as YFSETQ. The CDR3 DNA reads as TGCGCCAGCAGCTTGGGTGGGGCGGTTTATCCCGGCTACACCTTC. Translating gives CASSLGGAVYPGYTF.

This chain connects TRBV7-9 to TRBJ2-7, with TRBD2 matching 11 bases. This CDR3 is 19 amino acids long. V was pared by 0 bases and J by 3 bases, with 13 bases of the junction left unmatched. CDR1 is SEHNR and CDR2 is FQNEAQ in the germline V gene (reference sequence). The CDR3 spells CASSLARTREGLADYEQYF. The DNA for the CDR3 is TGTGCCAGCAGCTTAGCGCGGACAAGGGAGGGACTAGCGGACTACGAGCAGTACTTC.

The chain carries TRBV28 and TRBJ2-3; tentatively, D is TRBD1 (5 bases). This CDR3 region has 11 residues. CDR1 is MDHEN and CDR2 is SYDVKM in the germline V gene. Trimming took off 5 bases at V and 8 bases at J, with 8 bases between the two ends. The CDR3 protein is CASSAQGTQYF. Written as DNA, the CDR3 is TGTGCCAGCAGTGCGCAGGGTACGCAGTATTTT.

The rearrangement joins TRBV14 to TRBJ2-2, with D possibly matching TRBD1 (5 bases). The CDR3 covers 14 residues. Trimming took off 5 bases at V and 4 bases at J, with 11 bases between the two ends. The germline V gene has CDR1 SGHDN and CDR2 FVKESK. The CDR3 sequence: CASSTSTVTGELFF. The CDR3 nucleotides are TGTGCCAGCAGCACCTCGACAGTCACCGGGGAGCTGTTTTTT.

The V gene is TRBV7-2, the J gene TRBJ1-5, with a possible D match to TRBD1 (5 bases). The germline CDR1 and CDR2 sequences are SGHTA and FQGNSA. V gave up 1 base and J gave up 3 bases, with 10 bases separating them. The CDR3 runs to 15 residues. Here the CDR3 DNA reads TGTGCCAGCAGCTTAGAAGCAGGGTCCAATCAGCCCCAGCATTTT. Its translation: CASSLEAGSNQPQHF.

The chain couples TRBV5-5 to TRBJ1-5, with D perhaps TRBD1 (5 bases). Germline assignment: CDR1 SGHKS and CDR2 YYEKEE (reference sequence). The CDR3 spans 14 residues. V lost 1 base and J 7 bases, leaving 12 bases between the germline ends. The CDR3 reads CASSLSREDQPQHF. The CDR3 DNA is TGTGCCAGCAGCTTGTCCAGGGAGGACCAGCCCCAGCATTTT.

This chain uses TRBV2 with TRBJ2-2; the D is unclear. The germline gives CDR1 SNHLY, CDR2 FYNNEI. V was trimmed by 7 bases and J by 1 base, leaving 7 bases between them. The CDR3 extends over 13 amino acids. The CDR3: CASNGLNTGELFF. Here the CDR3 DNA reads TGTGCCAGCAACGGGTTGAACACCGGGGAGCTGTTTTTT.

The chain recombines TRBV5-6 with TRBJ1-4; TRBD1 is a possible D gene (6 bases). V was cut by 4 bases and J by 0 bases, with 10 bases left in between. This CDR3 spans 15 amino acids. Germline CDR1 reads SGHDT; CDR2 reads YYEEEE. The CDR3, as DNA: TGTGCCAGCAGCCGCCAGGGGCCAACTAATGAAAAACTGTTTTTT. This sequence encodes CASSRQGPTNEKLFF.

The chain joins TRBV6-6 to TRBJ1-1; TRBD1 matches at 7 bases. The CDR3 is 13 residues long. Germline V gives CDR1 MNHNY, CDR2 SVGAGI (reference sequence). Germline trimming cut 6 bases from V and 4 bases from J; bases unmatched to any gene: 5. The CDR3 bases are TGTGCCAGCAGAGGACAGGTGGTCACTGAAGCTTTCTTT. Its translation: CASRGQVVTEAFF.